This T cell receptor beta chain was sequenced during a study of blood T cells in healthy people across ages. The sample providers were healthy Caucasian people from Russia, aged roughly 6 to 95. Regarding the study as a whole: There was no known CMV status for donors, so expanded clonotype changes were possibly confounded.

Concerning this clonotype itself: Its target is unknown.

The second PCR ran roughly 7 to 12 cycles with a sample-barcoded 5' primer and J-beta primers. TCRdb recomputed calls from the 5' RACE reads with MiXCR, one row per CDR3 protein. Among approximately 1,700,000 distinct CDR3 sequences listed, approximately 40% were seen once. Trimming stripped 3 bases from V and 6 bases from J, with 12 bases between. The CDR3 has 14 residues. Per the germline V gene, CDR1 is SNHLY and CDR2 is FYNNEI. The sample comprised blood. This chain links TRBV2 with TRBJ2-1; TRBD1 is a possible D gene (5 bases). The sequence came from a human donor in good health. The CDR3 is CASSDNRPTNEQFF. The CDR3 DNA sequence: TGTGCCAGCAGTGATAACAGGCCCACCAATGAGCAGTTCTTC.